Included here is one T cell receptor beta chain sequence, with context. The sample comes from a study of blood T cell repertoires in COVID-19. Turning to the study itself: Acute and convalescent COVID-19 samples came from the United States, Italy and Spain. The analysed material was cDNA or gDNA that came from T cells, B-cell-depleted T cells, or PBMCs.

Methods used by the authors: Reference gene primer amplification in the assay estimated nucleated cell counts. Clones were sequenced by immunoSEQ multiplex PCR, and TCRdb holds only the in-frame ones, with some missing. Clone size and V and J calls were adopted from that table, with D and trimming inferred from the DNA. The sample lists 250,000 to 300,000 clones; around nine tenths were seen once. Patients of the Seattle cohort, enrolled during active infection, were followed longitudinally. Germline CDR1 and CDR2: MNHEY and SVGAGI. V was cut by 4 bases and J by 1 base, with 13 bases left in between. The CDR3 extends over 15 amino acids.

Sequencing was carried out using peripheral blood. The chain carries TRBV6-5 and TRBJ1-1; D might be TRBD1 (5 bases). The TCR originated in a woman aged 25 to 45 with COVID-19, enrolled during active disease. CDR3 region: CASSSLDRQNTEAFF. The CDR3 nucleotides read TGTGCCAGCAGTTCCCTCGACAGACAGAACACTGAAGCTTTCTTT.